This T cell receptor (beta chain) came from a study of blood T cell dynamics during melanoma immunotherapy. General study points: The study could not tell melanoma-specific clones from general immune activation.

Concerning this clone: The antigen is unknown.

The time point: week 3, after first cycle of checkpoint inhibitor. Patients with prior systemic cancer treatment, concomitant immunosuppressants, or other active malignancies were excluded. This CDR3 is built from 14 residues. V gave up 0 bases and J gave up 6 bases, with 12 bases separating them. Looked up from germline, CDR1 is SGDLS and CDR2 is YYNGEE. Using immunoSEQ multiplex PCR, the repertoire was profiled, and TCRdb retains in-frame clones only, with some absent. The sample lists approximately 16,000 clones, 92% seen once, with 0.92% in the top ten. The chain carries TRBV9 and TRBJ1-1, with D possibly matching TRBD1 (6 bases). The material sequenced was blood, taken from a patient treated with checkpoint blockade. The receptor comes from a human donor with melanoma. CDR3 DNA sequence: TGTGCCAGCAGCGTAGGTACAGGGCACGCTGAAGCTTTCTTT. This codes for CASSVGTGHAEAFF.